The 9 T cell receptor beta chains below all came from one sample that was sequenced in a study of blood T cell repertoires in COVID-19. Method: immunoSEQ multiplex PCR; TCRdb's copy keeps in-frame clones and lacks some. Of fewer than 350,000 clones in the sample, 89% were seen once. The sequencing sample was made of PBMCs or T cells enriched from blood (not recorded which). The receptors originated from a man between 60 and 70 years old who had recovered from COVID-19.

The gene calls are TRBV4-1 and TRBJ2-1; 9 nucleotides agree with TRBD2. CDR1 and CDR2 from the germline V gene are MGHRA and YSYEKL. The CDR3 has 14 amino acids. The junction had 9 bases not matched to a gene; V was cut back by 5 bases and J by 10 bases. In DNA, the CDR3 is TGCGCCAGCAGCTTAGCGGGAGAAGTGGGCGAGCAGTTCTTC. This gives the protein CASSLAGEVGEQFF.

The chain has TRBV19 and TRBJ1-1; D not certain. CDR3 length equals 13 residues. The germline CDR1 and CDR2 sequences are LNHDA and SQIVND (reference sequence). Deletions cut 3 bases from V and 1 base from J, with 6 bases between. The CDR3 spells CASSILANTEAFF. The CDR3 DNA is TGTGCCAGTAGTATCCTGGCGAACACTGAAGCTTTCTTT.

This clone was seen a few times. The chain has TRBV7-9 and TRBJ1-6; possibly TRBD1 for D (5 bases). Germline V CDR1 and CDR2: SEHNR, FQNEAQ (reference sequence). Trimming took 2 bases from V and 7 from J, leaving 6 bases between them. This CDR3 has 13 residues. CDR3 DNA sequence: TGTGCCAGCAGCTTACAGGGAAATTCACCCCTCCACTTT. It yields the protein CASSLQGNSPLHF.

The genes are TRBV25-1 and TRBJ2-5; 11 nucleotides align to TRBD2. The CDR3 spans 15 residues. Germline-derived CDR1 and CDR2 are MGHDK and SYGVNS. Trimming cost V 4 bases and J 1 base; bases outside gene matches: 2. As DNA, the CDR3 is TGTGCCAGCAGTGGGACTAGCGGGCGCCAAGAGACCCAGTACTTC. Translating gives CASSGTSGRQETQYF.

V usage is TRBV6-4 and J usage is TRBJ1-2, with TRBD1 identical over 9 bases. The length of the CDR3 is 16 residues. From germline, CDR1 is MRHNA and CDR2 SNTAGT. V shed 2 bases and J 8 bases; nucleotides not matched to a gene: 12. DNA of the CDR3: TGTGCCAGCAGTGACACAAGGACAGGGGATTTTAGGGGCTACACCTTC. The encoded protein is CASSDTRTGDFRGYTF.

The CDR3 here is CASSGGTGDQGYTF. CDR3 nucleotides: TGCGCCAGCAGCGGAGGGACAGGGGATCAAGGCTACACCTTC. The chain is built from TRBV5-1 and TRBJ1-2; 10 bases match TRBD1. The trim removed 4 bases at V and 8 bases at J, leaving 8 bases unmatched. The CDR3 consists of 14 residues. The germline V gene encodes CDR1 SGHRS and CDR2 YFSETQ.

The chain couples TRBV6-5 to TRBJ1-1; D remains ambiguous. The CDR3 runs to 16 residues. Trimming removed 0 bases from V and 1 base from J, with 12 bases in between. Germline V CDR1 and CDR2: MNHEY, SVGAGI. CDR3 bases: TGTGCCAGCAGTTACTCCCGGTCGCGACAGAACACTGAAGCTTTCTTT. Amino acids: CASSYSRSRQNTEAFF.

The CDR3 bases are TGTGCCAGCAGCGTAGTCGGGAGAACAGATACGCAGTATTTT. As protein: CASSVVGRTDTQYF. The rearrangement joins TRBV9 to TRBJ2-3; maybe TRBD2 (6 bases). The CDR3 sequence is 14 residues long. Germline CDR1 is SGDLS and CDR2 is YYNGEE. V was shortened by 0 bases and J by 3 bases, with 8 bases between the two germline ends.

The chain uses TRBV20-1 and TRBJ1-5, with D possibly matching TRBD1 (6 bases). This CDR3 is built from 15 residues. Germline V lookup: CDR1 DFQATT, CDR2 SNEGSKA (reference sequence). The V gene lost 3 bases and the J gene lost 0 bases, with 12 bases spanning the gap. CDR3 bases: TGCAGTGCTAGTGGGGGCGGGGATAGCAATCAGCCCCAGCATTTT. As protein: CSASGGGDSNQPQHF.